There are a few counts of the clone carrying this T cell receptor beta chain. These data belong to a study of radiation and T cells in renal cell carcinoma. Libraries were prepared by immunoSEQ multiplex PCR; TCRdb keeps only in-frame clonotypes and omits some of them. The data hold about 140,000 clones, with 70% to 90% observed a single time. The time point denotes: baseline pretreatment blood. Treatment noted: 15 Gy SBRT to primary tumor, nephrectomy 4 weeks later. Serial blood draws occurred at baseline and 2 and 4 weeks post-SBRT. In germline, CDR1 is SGHNT, CDR2 YYREEE (reference sequence). The CDR3 has 15 residues. Germline trimming cut 4 bases from V and 3 bases from J; bases unmatched to any gene: 10.

The genes are TRBV5-4 and TRBJ2-7, with 7 bases lining up with TRBD1. The receptor was isolated from a woman aged 45-60 years with renal cell carcinoma. Sequenced material: blood, taken from a patient whose treatment included radiotherapy and nephrectomy. CDR3: CASSAPSGTDYEQYF. The CDR3 DNA follows: TGTGCCAGCAGCGCACCCTCCGGGACAGACTACGAGCAGTACTTC.